This T cell receptor (beta chain) comes out of a study of blood T cell repertoires in COVID-19. Study overall: The analysed material was cDNA or gDNA that came from T cells, B-cell-depleted T cells, or PBMCs.

The CDR3 extends over 13 amino acids. After removal of 3 bases from V and 15 bases from J, the junction contained 11 bases not matched to a gene. The germline gives CDR1 SEHNR, CDR2 FQNEAQ (reference sequence). In the authors' workflow: By means of reference gene primer amplification, nucleated cell counts were estimated. Some clones are missing from TCRdb's copy, which holds only in-frame ones; the method was immunoSEQ multiplex PCR. V and J calls and clone size are copied from that table; D and trimming were computed from the DNA. The data contain fewer than 500,000 clones, over 85% of them seen just once; the ten biggest clones take up roughly 0.87%. Seattle researchers signed up patients amid active infection and tracked them longitudinally.

The receptor was isolated from a man younger than 30 with COVID-19, enrolled during active disease. V gene TRBV7-9 combines with J gene TRBJ2-1; 7 nucleotides line up with TRBD1. Sequencing used peripheral blood. CDR3 nucleotides: TGTGCCAGCAGCTTGGGACAGCCCCGAGAACCGTTCTTC. Amino acids: CASSLGQPREPFF. Variable domain in full (rest from reference TRBV7-9 and TRBJ2-1): DTGVSQNPRHKITKRGQNVTFRCDPISEHNRLYWYRQTLGQGPEFLTYFQNEAQLEKSRLLSDRFSAERPKGSFSTLEIQRTEQGDSAMYLCASSLGQPREPFFGPGTRLTVL.